Presented here are 31 T cell receptor beta chains from one specimen sequenced in a study of cytomegalovirus exposure and HLA in healthy donors. TCRdb's copy holds only in-frame clones and misses some; the assay was immunoSEQ multiplex PCR. Of 150,000 or so clones listed, approximately 90% are singletons. The sequencing input was PBMCs. These receptors were obtained from a woman aged 30 to 39 in good health and CMV-seropositive.

This clone occurred once. The rearrangement uses TRBV18 and TRBJ1-4; 7 positions agree with TRBD1. The germline gives CDR1 KGHSH, CDR2 LQKENI. Trimming at V came to 0 bases and at J to 3 bases, leaving 4 bases not matched to a gene. The CDR3 extends over 16 amino acids. CDR3 DNA: TGTGCCAGCTCACCACCGACAGGGATTCCTAATGAAAAACTGTTTTTT. It codes for CASSPPTGIPNEKLFF.

A few counts support this clone. The chain uses TRBV2 and TRBJ2-5; 8 positions match TRBD1. Germline V gene data show CDR1 as SNHLY and CDR2 as FYNNEI. Trimming at V came to 4 bases and at J to 5 bases, leaving 9 bases not matched to a gene. The length of the CDR3 is 15 residues. Here the CDR3 DNA reads TGTGCCAGCAGTGGCCAGGGGGCAAGGGGGGAGACCCAGTACTTC. It codes for CASSGQGARGETQYF.

This chain's CDR3 is CASLLRGLGETQYF. CDR3 nucleotides: TGTGCCAGCCTCCTACGGGGTCTCGGGGAGACCCAGTACTTC. The rearrangement joins TRBV13 to TRBJ2-5; maybe TRBD2 (5 bases). V lost 8 bases to trimming and J lost 5 bases, with 18 bases between them. The CDR3 is 14 residues long. Per germline, CDR1 PRHDT and CDR2 FYEKMQ (reference sequence).

V and J are TRBV5-1 and TRBJ2-2; D not certain. The CDR3 covers 14 residues. The ends were cut back, 0 bases at V and 4 bases at J, with 7 bases in the middle. Germline loops: CDR1 SGHRS, CDR2 YFSETQ. CDR3: CASSLEAVTGELFF. The CDR3 bases are TGCGCCAGCAGCTTGGAGGCGGTCACCGGGGAGCTGTTTTTT.

This chain connects TRBV19 to TRBJ2-7; 7 bases align to TRBD2. The CDR3 covers 15 residues. Trimming at V came to 5 bases and at J to 4 bases, leaving 11 bases not matched to a gene. Per the germline V gene, CDR1 is LNHDA and CDR2 is SQIVND (reference sequence). The CDR3 loop is CASSAGVRGWYEQYF. The DNA of the CDR3 is TGTGCCAGTAGTGCGGGAGTTCGCGGCTGGTACGAGCAGTACTTC. Together with reference TRBV19 and TRBJ2-7, the CDR3 gives the full variable domain: DGGITQSPKYLFRKEGQNVTLSCEQNLNHDAMYWYRQDPGQGLRLIYYSQIVNDFQKGDIAEGYSVSREKKESFPLTVTSAQKNPTAFYLCASSAGVRGWYEQYFGPGTRLTVT.

This clone was seen just once. This chain uses TRBV27 with TRBJ2-5, with 8 nucleotides matching TRBD2. Germline CDR1 reads MNHEY; CDR2 reads SMNVEV (reference sequence). The CDR3 consists of 17 residues. V dropped 6 bases and J dropped 3; count of bases not matched to a gene: 15. CDR3 DNA sequence: TGTGCCAGCAGACCTTTAGGGGCTAGCGGGCTAAAAGAGACCCAGTACTTC. Translating it yields CASRPLGASGLKETQYF.

This chain uses TRBV7-2 with TRBJ2-1; a possible D gene is TRBD1 (6 bases). The CDR3 sequence is 15 residues long. Trimming stripped 0 bases from V and 4 bases from J, with 10 bases between. Germline lookup yields CDR1 SGHTA and CDR2 FQGNSA. The CDR3 coding sequence is TGTGCCAGCAGCTTAGCTTGGGGGCCTTACAATGAGCAGTTCTTC. Translating it yields CASSLAWGPYNEQFF.

The chain joins TRBV6-5 to TRBJ2-7, with TRBD1 identical over 9 bases. Looked up from germline, CDR1 is MNHEY and CDR2 is SVGAGI. With V trimmed by 6 bases and J by 3 bases, 6 bases remained unmatched. CDR3 size: 14 residues. DNA for the CDR3: TGTGCCAGCAGGCGACCGGGACAGGGCTACGAGCAGTACTTC. This gives the protein CASRRPGQGYEQYF.

This sequence joins TRBV27 and TRBJ1-2, with 7 bases aligning to TRBD1. V shed 5 bases and J 4 bases; nucleotides not matched to a gene: 10. This CDR3 has 15 amino acids. Per germline, CDR1 MNHEY and CDR2 SMNVEV (reference sequence). The CDR3 protein is CASSTVPPGGYGYTF. In DNA, the CDR3 is TGTGCCAGCAGTACCGTGCCGCCAGGGGGCTATGGCTACACCTTC.

V is TRBV14 and J is TRBJ2-7; D perhaps matches TRBD1 (5 bases). V lost 0 bases to trimming and J lost 7 bases, with 16 bases between them. Germline V lookup: CDR1 SGHDN, CDR2 FVKESK. This CDR3 spans 15 amino acids. For the CDR3, the DNA is TGTGCCAGCAGCCAAGATCTCGGAACAGGCCGGGAGCAGTACTTC. Residues: CASSQDLGTGREQYF. Full variable domain (outside the CDR3, taken from reference TRBV14 and TRBJ2-7): EAGVTQFPSHSVIEKGQTVTLRCDPISGHDNLYWYRRVMGKEIKFLLHFVKESKQDESGMPNNRFLAERTGGTYSTLKVQPAELEDSGVYFCASSQDLGTGREQYFGPGTRLTVT.

The chain uses TRBV7-9 and TRBJ2-7, with 7 bases aligning to TRBD2. CDR3 size: 14 residues. The germline V gene has CDR1 SEHNR and CDR2 FQNEAQ (reference sequence). V was clipped by 6 bases and J by 7 bases; unmatched bases: 12. CDR3 sequence (DNA): TGTGCCAGCAGGCCTGGCGGGAGTGTTGGAGAGCAGTACTTC. This codes for CASRPGGSVGEQYF. The variable domain in full, with the rest retrieved from reference TRBV7-9 and TRBJ2-7, is DTGVSQNPRHKITKRGQNVTFRCDPISEHNRLYWYRQTLGQGPEFLTYFQNEAQLEKSRLLSDRFSAERPKGSFSTLEIQRTEQGDSAMYLCASRPGGSVGEQYFGPGTRLTVT.

The chain carries TRBV2 and TRBJ1-5; 8 bases agree with TRBD1. After removal of 5 bases from V and 9 bases from J, the junction contained 18 bases not matched to a gene. This CDR3 is built from 17 residues. CDR1 is SNHLY, CDR2 FYNNEI, per germline. The CDR3 here is CASSKTVTSQGAGPQHF. For the CDR3, the DNA is TGTGCCAGCAGTAAAACGGTAACGTCGCAGGGGGCTGGGCCCCAGCATTTT.

V gene TRBV27 combines with J gene TRBJ2-7, with a possible D match to TRBD2 (5 bases). Trimming shortened V by 0 bases and J by 2 bases, and 11 bases separated the two germline ends. CDR1 and CDR2 (germline): MNHEY, SMNVEV (reference sequence). The CDR3 extends over 15 amino acids. The CDR3 protein is CASSLSAGRAYEQYF. Written as DNA, the CDR3 is TGTGCCAGCAGTTTATCGGCCGGGCGGGCCTACGAGCAGTACTTC.

This clone was recorded only once. The chain carries TRBV4-1 and TRBJ1-3; TRBD1 aligns across 8 bases. V was clipped by 0 bases and J by 4 bases; unmatched bases: 5. Germline lookup yields CDR1 MGHRA and CDR2 YSYEKL. CDR3 length equals 16 residues. The CDR3 protein is CASSQDRQGLGNTIYF. CDR3 coding DNA: TGCGCCAGCAGCCAAGATCGACAGGGGTTAGGAAACACCATATATTTT.

The V and J genes are TRBV9 and TRBJ2-2; a weak D match, TRBD2 (6 bases). The germline V gene has CDR1 SGDLS and CDR2 YYNGEE. The CDR3 covers 13 residues. V was pared by 1 base and J by 6 bases, with 7 bases between. The DNA of the CDR3 is TGTGCCAGCAGCGTAACTAGCCCCGGGGAGCTGTTTTTT. This gives the protein CASSVTSPGELFF.

This sequence joins TRBV21-1 and TRBJ1-2; no check of the table's D call, TRBD1, against the DNA was made. TRBV21-1 is given as a pseudogene. There are 13 residues in the CDR3. CDR3 region: CASSFGRDYGYTF. DNA of the CDR3: TGTGCCAGCAGCTTCGGCAGGGACTATGGCTACACCTTC.

This clone occurred once. CDR3 amino acids: CASSLVVGRFEQFF. CDR3 in DNA: TGTGCCAGCAGCTTAGTGGTGGGGCGATTTGAGCAGTTCTTC. The chain combines TRBV7-2 with TRBJ2-1; possible D gene TRBD1, 5 bases. CDR1 is SGHTA, CDR2 FQGNSA, per germline. V was pared by 1 base and J by 9 bases, with 13 bases between. This CDR3 has 14 amino acids.

The chain recombines TRBV2 with TRBJ2-7, with a possible D match to TRBD2 (5 bases). Trimming took off 3 bases at V and 1 base at J, with 10 bases between the two ends. The CDR3 runs to 14 residues. Germline V lookup: CDR1 SNHLY, CDR2 FYNNEI. As DNA, the CDR3 is TGTGCCAGCAGTGAGGGAGCCGGTTCCTACGAGCAGTACTTC. Protein sequence: CASSEGAGSYEQYF.

V and J are TRBV7-2 and TRBJ1-1, with no clear D. Trimming took off 0 bases at V and 1 base at J, with 6 bases between the two ends. This CDR3 region has 14 residues. CDR1 is SGHTA and CDR2 is FQGNSA in the germline V gene. The CDR3 coding sequence is TGTGCCAGCAGCTTAGCGACACCGAACACTGAAGCTTTCTTT. It is translated as CASSLATPNTEAFF.

The gene calls are TRBV28 and TRBJ2-3; D is perhaps TRBD2 (5 bases). Trimming pared 7 bases from V and 5 bases from J, leaving 16 bases between. Germline lookup yields CDR1 MDHEN and CDR2 SYDVKM. This CDR3 is built from 14 residues. Here the CDR3 reads CASTLVNRGDTQYF. The CDR3 nucleotides are TGTGCCAGCACCCTCGTGAACCGGGGAGATACGCAGTATTTT.

This clone showed up just a few times. The V call is TRBV15, the J call TRBJ2-1; TRBD1 agrees at 10 bases. Germline V gives CDR1 LNHNV, CDR2 YYDKDF (reference sequence). The CDR3 extends over 15 amino acids. J was trimmed by 3 bases and V by 5 bases; bases with no gene match: 4. This CDR3 is CATSARTGGYNEQFF. The CDR3, as DNA: TGTGCCACCAGCGCACGGACAGGGGGCTACAATGAGCAGTTCTTC.

V gene TRBV5-1 combines with J gene TRBJ1-1, with D unresolved. The CDR3 loop spans 15 amino acids. CDR1 SGHRS and CDR2 YFSETQ come from the germline V gene. The V end lost 0 bases, the J end lost 0 bases, and 9 bases lay between the germline ends. The CDR3 DNA follows: TGCGCCAGCAGCTTGGCCGGTTCCATGAACACTGAAGCTTTCTTT. Amino acids: CASSLAGSMNTEAFF.

The chain joins TRBV7-8 to TRBJ1-1; D might be TRBD1 (5 bases). The CDR3 is made up of 15 amino acids. Looked up from germline, CDR1 is SGHVS and CDR2 is FQNEAQ. Deletions cut 3 bases from V and 5 bases from J, with 16 bases between. CDR3 region: CASSLFGTGGTEAFF. The CDR3 DNA reads TGTGCCAGCAGCTTGTTTGGGACCGGAGGGACTGAAGCTTTCTTT.

The chain carries TRBV28 and TRBJ2-5, with a weak D call TRBD2 (5 bases). The germline gives CDR1 MDHEN, CDR2 SYDVKM. The CDR3 loop spans 14 amino acids. V dropped 3 bases and J dropped 7 bases, with 15 bases sitting between them. Here the CDR3 DNA reads TGTGCCAGCAGTTTTCCCAGCGGCGCCGGGACCCAGTACTTC. This codes for CASSFPSGAGTQYF. Full variable domain (outside the CDR3, taken from reference TRBV28 and TRBJ2-5): DVKVTQSSRYLVKRTGEKVFLECVQDMDHENMFWYRQDPGLGLRLIYFSYDVKMKEKGDIPEGYSVSREKKERFSLILESASTNQTSMYLCASSFPSGAGTQYFGPGTRLLVL.

Remarks on this clone: At one end, the junction sequence differs from germline, possibly due to a read error. The genes are TRBV20-1 and TRBJ2-4; D perhaps matches TRBD2 (5 bases). In germline, CDR1 is DFQATT, CDR2 SNEGSKA (reference sequence). The CDR3 has 10 residues. The chain's CDR3 is CSARGVEVHF. CDR3 nucleotides: TGCAGTGCTAGGGGAGTAGAGGTGCACTTC.

This sequence joins TRBV5-1 and TRBJ2-2; a weak D match, TRBD1 (6 bases). This CDR3 contains 17 residues. CDR1 SGHRS and CDR2 YFSETQ come from the germline V gene. Trimming took 0 bases from V and 0 from J, leaving 12 bases between them. As DNA, the CDR3 is TGCGCCAGCAGCTTGGGCCACAGGGATCCGAACACCGGGGAGCTGTTTTTT. This sequence encodes CASSLGHRDPNTGELFF.

This chain connects TRBV7-3 to TRBJ2-5; the D gene is possibly TRBD1 (5 bases). The CDR3 is made up of 15 amino acids. V was shortened by 2 bases and J by 5 bases, with 15 bases between the two germline ends. Germline CDR1 and CDR2: SGHTA and FQGTGA. CDR3 DNA: TGTGCCAGCAGCTTATTGGGGCTATCCCAGGAGACCCAGTACTTC. It is translated as CASSLLGLSQETQYF.

This chain joins TRBV28 and TRBJ1-2; TRBD1 agrees at 11 bases. Losses at the gene ends were 2 bases for V and 6 bases for J; bases not matched to a gene: 5. In germline, CDR1 is MDHEN, CDR2 SYDVKM. There are 15 residues in the CDR3. The CDR3: CASSLRTGGQHGYTF. CDR3 bases: TGTGCCAGCAGTTTACGGACAGGGGGCCAGCATGGCTACACCTTC.

The CDR3 DNA sequence: TGTGCCAGCAGCTTCCCCCAGCCGGGACTCCTACAAGAGACCCAGTACTTC. It specifies CASSFPQPGLLQETQYF. V is TRBV7-6 and J is TRBJ2-5, with TRBD2 as a possible D gene (6 bases). V was cut by 3 bases and J by 2 bases, with 19 bases left in between. The germline gives CDR1 SGHVS, CDR2 FNYEAQ. The CDR3 is 17 residues long.

This CDR3 reads CASSLETSGTYEQYF. CDR3 nucleotides: TGCGCCAGCAGCTTGGAGACTAGCGGTACCTACGAGCAGTACTTC. The rearrangement joins TRBV5-1 to TRBJ2-7, with 9 bases fitting TRBD2. The junction had 3 bases not matched to a gene; V was cut back by 0 bases and J by 2 bases. The CDR3 runs to 15 residues. Germline V lookup: CDR1 SGHRS, CDR2 YFSETQ.

The J gene is TRBJ2-1, the V gene TRBV7-2, with TRBD1 as a possible D gene (6 bases). The CDR3 consists of 17 residues. V was cut by 2 bases and J by 0 bases, with 14 bases left in between. The germline CDR1 and CDR2 sequences are SGHTA and FQGNSA. The CDR3 sequence is CASSLSRGHSSYNEQFF. The CDR3, as DNA: TGTGCCAGCAGCTTATCCAGGGGCCATAGCTCCTACAATGAGCAGTTCTTC.